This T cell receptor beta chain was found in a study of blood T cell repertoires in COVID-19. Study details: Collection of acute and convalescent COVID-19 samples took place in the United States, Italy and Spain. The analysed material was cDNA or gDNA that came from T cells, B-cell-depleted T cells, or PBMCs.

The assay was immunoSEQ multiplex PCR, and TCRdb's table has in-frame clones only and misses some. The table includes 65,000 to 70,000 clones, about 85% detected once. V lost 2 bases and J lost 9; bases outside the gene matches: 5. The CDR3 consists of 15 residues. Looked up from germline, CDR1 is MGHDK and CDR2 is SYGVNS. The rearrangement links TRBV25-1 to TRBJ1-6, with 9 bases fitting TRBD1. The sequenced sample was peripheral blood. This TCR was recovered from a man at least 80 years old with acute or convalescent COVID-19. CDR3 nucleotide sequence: TGTGCCAGCAGTGAAGGACAGGGGAGAGGTTCACCCCTCCACTTT. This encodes CASSEGQGRGSPLHF.